The following is a T cell receptor beta chain sequence with its context. The data derive from a study of cytomegalovirus exposure and HLA in healthy donors. The protocol was immunoSEQ multiplex PCR, while the TCRdb copy is restricted to in-frame clones and leaves out a portion. This sample has some 130,000 clones, with about 80% found just once. Germline CDR1 DFQATT, CDR2 SNEGSKA (reference sequence). V gave up 0 bases and J gave up 8 bases, with 7 bases separating them. The CDR3 loop spans 11 amino acids. Material for sequencing was PBMCs. This sequence was found in a man aged 30-40 years in good health and CMV-seropositive. The chain couples TRBV20-1 to TRBJ1-1; the D is unclear. The CDR3 here is CSARDLREAFF. DNA of the CDR3: TGCAGTGCTAGAGATCTCAGAGAAGCTTTCTTT.